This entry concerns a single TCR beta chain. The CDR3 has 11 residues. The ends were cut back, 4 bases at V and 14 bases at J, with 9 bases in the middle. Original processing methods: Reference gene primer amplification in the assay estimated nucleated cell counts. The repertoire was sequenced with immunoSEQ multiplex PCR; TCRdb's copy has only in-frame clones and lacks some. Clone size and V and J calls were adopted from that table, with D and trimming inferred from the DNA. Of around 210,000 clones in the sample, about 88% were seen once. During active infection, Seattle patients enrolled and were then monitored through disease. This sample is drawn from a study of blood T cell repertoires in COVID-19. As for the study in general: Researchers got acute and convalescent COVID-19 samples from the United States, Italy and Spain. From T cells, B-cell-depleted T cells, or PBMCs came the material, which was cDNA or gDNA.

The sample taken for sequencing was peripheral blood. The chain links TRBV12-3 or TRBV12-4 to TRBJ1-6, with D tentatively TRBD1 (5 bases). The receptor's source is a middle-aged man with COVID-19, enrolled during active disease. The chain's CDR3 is CASSSGGSLHF. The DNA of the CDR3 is TGTGCCAGCAGTTCGGGGGGTTCCCTCCACTTT.